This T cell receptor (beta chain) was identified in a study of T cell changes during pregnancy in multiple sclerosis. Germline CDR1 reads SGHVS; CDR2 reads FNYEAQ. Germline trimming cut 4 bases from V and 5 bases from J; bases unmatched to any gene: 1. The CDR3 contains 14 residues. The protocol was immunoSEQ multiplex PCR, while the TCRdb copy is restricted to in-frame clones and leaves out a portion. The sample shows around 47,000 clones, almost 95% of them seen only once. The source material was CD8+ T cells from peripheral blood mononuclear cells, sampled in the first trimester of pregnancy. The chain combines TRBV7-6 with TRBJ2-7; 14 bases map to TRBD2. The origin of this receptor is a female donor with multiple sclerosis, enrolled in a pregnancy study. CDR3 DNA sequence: TGTGCCAGCAGCTCGGGACTAGCGGGGGACGAGCAGTACTTC. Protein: CASSSGLAGDEQYF.